These 25 T cell receptor beta chains originate from one sample sequenced in a study of T cells in Graves' hyperthyroidism and ophthalmopathy. RNA transcripts gave rise to amplified TCR beta CDR3 regions. HTBI primers were the set used in a first-round RT-PCR of the TCR CDR3. Via MiXCR, TCRdb re-called the multiplex PCR reads, giving one row per CDR3 protein. This table has about 770,000 distinct CDR3 sequences, roughly a sixth appearing once. Sequencing was performed on blood. These receptors came from a woman in her 50s with Graves' hyperthyroidism that later progressed to Graves' ophthalmopathy.

This clonotype was seen a few times. The rearrangement uses TRBV5-1 and TRBJ1-6; D gene ambiguous. The V end was cut by 4 bases, the J end by 0 bases, with 14 bases between. Per germline, CDR1 SGHRS and CDR2 YFSETQ. The CDR3 is 17 amino acids. The CDR3 spells CASSPTGAPSYNSPLHF. The CDR3 DNA follows: TGCGCCAGCAGCCCAACGGGAGCTCCCTCCTATAATTCACCCCTCCACTTT.

The CDR3 DNA sequence: TGTGCCAGCAGCTTGGAGGGTGGAGGGATAGGCTATGGCTACACCTTC. Translated, it gives CASSLEGGGIGYGYTF. The rearrangement links TRBV5-4 to TRBJ1-2; D unclear. Germline V gives CDR1 SGHNT, CDR2 YYREEE (reference sequence). V shed 0 bases and J shed 4 bases, with 16 bases lying between them. The CDR3 sequence is 16 residues long. The variable domain in full, completed from reference TRBV5-4 and TRBJ1-2, reads ETGVTQSPTHLIKTRGQQVTLRCSSQSGHNTVSWYQQALGQGPQFIFQYYREEENGRGNFPPRFSGLQFPNYSSELNVNALELDDSALYLCASSLEGGGIGYGYTFGSGTRLTVV.

The genes are TRBV29-1 and TRBJ2-7; 9 nucleotides align to TRBD1. V shed 1 base, J shed 2 bases, and the junction held 6 bases outside the gene matches. The CDR3 has 15 amino acids. The V gene's germline CDR1 is SQVTM and CDR2 ANQGSEA. CDR3 sequence reads: CSVEVQGTGTYEQYF. The CDR3 nucleotides are TGCAGCGTTGAAGTGCAAGGGACAGGGACCTACGAGCAGTACTTC.

Details on this clonotype: Since a much larger clone is just one base distant, this may be a read error. This rearrangement joins TRBV3-1 to TRBJ2-3; TRBD2 is a possible D gene (5 bases). Germline assignment: CDR1 LGHDT and CDR2 YNNKEL (reference sequence). The CDR3 is 21 amino acids. CDR3: CVSSQEWLAKVPTEHTDTQYF. Written as DNA, the CDR3 is TGTGTCAGCAGCCAAGAGTGGCTAGCAAAAGTTCCCACGGAGCACACAGATACGCAGTATTTT.

V usage is TRBV27 and J usage is TRBJ2-5; D not certain. V was pared by 5 bases and J by 5 bases, with 12 bases between. The germline V gene encodes CDR1 MNHEY and CDR2 SMNVEV (reference sequence). The CDR3 length is 13 residues. The CDR3 DNA follows: TGTGCCAGCAGTCGTCCCGACGGGGAGACCCAGTACTTC. Translation: CASSRPDGETQYF.

This clonotype occurred a few times. A read error may explain this, as a much larger clone is one base away. V gene TRBV3-1 combines with J gene TRBJ2-1; D may be TRBD2 (6 bases). CDR3 length: 16 amino acids. Trimming removed 4 bases from V and 3 bases from J, with 16 bases in between. Germline assignment: CDR1 LGHDT and CDR2 YNNKEL (reference sequence). The CDR3 region is CASSPRVAEFYNEQFF. The CDR3, as DNA: TGTGCCAGCAGCCCCAGAGTAGCGGAGTTCTACAATGAGCAGTTCTTC.

This clonotype showed up just a few times. The chain recombines TRBV4-1 with TRBJ2-3, with TRBD2 matching over 10 bases. Germline-derived CDR1 and CDR2 are MGHRA and YSYEKL. CDR3 size: 16 residues. Unmatched junction bases numbered 3, after V lost 1 base and J lost 2 bases. The CDR3 nucleotides read TGCGCCAGCAGCCAAGGTAGCGGGGGGTACACAGATACGCAGTATTTT. It specifies CASSQGSGGYTDTQYF.

CDR3 region: CASTENTGELFF. Here the CDR3 DNA reads TGTGCCAGCACCGAGAACACCGGGGAGCTGTTTTTT. The chain joins TRBV2 to TRBJ2-2, with D uncertain. CDR3 length: 12 residues. The V gene's germline CDR1 is SNHLY and CDR2 FYNNEI. The V gene lost 7 bases and the J gene lost 1 base, with 4 bases spanning the gap.

The sample holds a few counts of this clonotype. The gene calls are TRBV7-9 and TRBJ2-3, with D tentatively TRBD1 or TRBD2 (6 bases each). The V gene lost 1 base and the J gene lost 1 base, with 9 bases spanning the gap. The CDR3 length is 15 residues. Germline CDR1 reads SEHNR; CDR2 reads FQNEAQ (reference sequence). CDR3: CASSLVEGGTDTQYF. The CDR3 DNA follows: TGTGCCAGCAGCTTAGTGGAGGGGGGCACAGATACGCAGTATTTT.

CDR3 sequence: CASRRAGGRYEQYF. CDR3 sequence (DNA): TGCGCCAGCAGGAGGGCAGGGGGACGCTACGAGCAGTACTTC. J is TRBJ2-7 and V is TRBV5-1; 7 bases are shared with TRBD1. The CDR3 covers 14 residues. Germline CDR1 reads SGHRS; CDR2 reads YFSETQ. J gave up 3 bases and V 5 bases, and 8 bases lay outside the gene matches. Drawing the rest from reference TRBV5-1 and TRBJ2-7, the complete variable domain is KAGVTQTPRYLIKTRGQQVTLSCSPISGHRSVSWYQQTPGQGLQFLFEYFSETQRNKGNFPGRFSGRQFSNSRSEMNVSTLELGDSALYLCASRRAGGRYEQYFGPGTRLTVT.

Details on this clonotype: Germline and junction disagree at one end, which may indicate a read error. The J gene is TRBJ1-2, the V gene TRBV27; tentative D call: TRBD1 (5 bases). Germline V lookup: CDR1 MNHEY, CDR2 SMNVEV (reference sequence). This CDR3 has 14 amino acids. CDR3 sequence (DNA): TGTACCAGCAGTTTCCAGGGCACCAACTATGGCTACACCTTC. Translating it yields CTSSFQGTNYGYTF.

The J gene is TRBJ1-4, the V gene TRBV9, with D unresolved. V lost 0 bases, J lost 8 bases, and 17 bases lay in between. The CDR3 runs 16 residues. Looked up from germline, CDR1 is SGDLS and CDR2 is YYNGEE. The DNA for the CDR3 is TGTGCCAGCAGCGTAGGCGGGCAGGTGGATTGGGAAAAACTGTTTTTT. Translating gives CASSVGGQVDWEKLFF.

Comment on this clonotype: This clone may be a read error of a much larger clone one base away. Here the CDR3 omits its conserved ending phenylalanine or tryptophan, so a read error is the likely source. The gene calls are TRBV6-1 and TRBJ2-2, with D unclear. Between the trimmed V and J ends, which lost 6 bases and 0 bases, there was a span of 11 bases. The CDR3 is 15 residues long. Germline V gene data show CDR1 as MNHNS and CDR2 as SASEGT. The CDR3 reads CASRPPTTNTGELFL. CDR3 bases: TGTGCCAGCAGACCGCCTACCACGAACACCGGGGAGCTGTTTCTT.

This clonotype was picked up many times. The chain links TRBV9 to TRBJ1-1; possible D gene TRBD1, 5 bases. Germline lookup yields CDR1 SGDLS and CDR2 YYNGEE. The ends were cut back, 4 bases at V and 3 bases at J, with 13 bases in the middle. The CDR3 is 14 amino acids. CDR3: CASSLGGLDTEAFF. Here the CDR3 DNA reads TGTGCCAGCAGCCTTGGGGGGTTGGACACTGAAGCTTTCTTT.

This clonotype has at least ten counts. This chain joins TRBV7-8 and TRBJ2-1; D gene unclear. Trimming stripped 5 bases from V and 4 bases from J, with 15 bases between. Germline CDR1 reads SGHVS; CDR2 reads FQNEAQ. This CDR3 spans 15 amino acids. CDR3 sequence reads: CASSRGRARYNEQFF. CDR3 nucleotides: TGTGCCAGCAGCCGCGGTAGGGCACGGTACAATGAGCAGTTCTTC. The full variable domain, completed using reference TRBV7-8 and TRBJ2-1, is GAGVSQSPRYKVAKRGQDVALRCDPISGHVSLFWYQQALGQGPEFLTYFQNEAQLDKSGLPSDRFFAERPEGSVSTLKIQRTQQEDSAVYLCASSRGRARYNEQFFGPGTRLTVL.

The chain carries TRBV10-3 and TRBJ2-3; a weak D match, TRBD1 (6 bases). The V end was cut by 5 bases, the J end by 0 bases, with 12 bases between. Per the germline V gene, CDR1 is ENHRY and CDR2 is SYGVKD. The CDR3 totals 15 residues. CDR3 region: CAISIGQISTDTQYF. In DNA form, the CDR3 reads TGTGCCATCAGTATTGGACAGATTAGCACAGATACGCAGTATTTT.

The chain uses TRBV2 and TRBJ2-7; D gene ambiguous. CDR1 is SNHLY and CDR2 is FYNNEI in the germline V gene. This CDR3 has 12 residues. Trimming cost V 10 bases and J 9 bases, with 19 bases left between them. The CDR3 DNA is TGTGCCACCAAGGATCGGGCCCACGGGCAGTACTTC. It yields the protein CATKDRAHGQYF.

This clonotype was counted only a few times. The chain links TRBV27 to TRBJ1-5, with D possibly matching TRBD1 (6 bases). The CDR3 has 15 amino acids. Germline CDR1 and CDR2: MNHEY and SMNVEV (reference sequence). Trimming removed 4 bases at V and 4 bases at J, with 14 bases between. CDR3 sequence: CASSYVGQLNQPQHF. CDR3 nucleotides: TGTGCCAGCAGTTATGTAGGACAGCTAAATCAGCCCCAGCATTTT.

This clonotype was seen many times. The V gene is TRBV5-6, the J gene TRBJ2-5; D remains unclear. The germline V gene has CDR1 SGHDT and CDR2 YYEEEE. The CDR3 sequence is 14 residues long. Trimming left V 4 bases short and J 2 bases short, with 12 bases between. CDR3 bases: TGTGCCAGCAGCCCTTCTTTGAGACAAGAGACCCAGTACTTC. Amino acid sequence: CASSPSLRQETQYF.

In this sample, this clonotype turned up many times. The chain is built from TRBV3-1 and TRBJ1-1; 9 bases fit TRBD1. The junction had 12 bases not matched to a gene; V was cut back by 4 bases and J by 9 bases. Germline assignment: CDR1 LGHDT and CDR2 YNNKEL (reference sequence). CDR3 size: 15 residues. Written as DNA, the CDR3 is TGTGCCAGCAGCCCGCGGGACAGGGTCTCCCTAAAAGCTTTCTTT. This codes for CASSPRDRVSLKAFF.

The genes are TRBV29-1 and TRBJ1-1; no clear D. CDR3 length: 11 residues. The germline gives CDR1 SQVTM, CDR2 ANQGSEA. The CDR3 DNA reads as TGCAGTACCCGATTGAACACTGAAGCTTTCTTT. This sequence encodes CSTRLNTEAFF. The whole variable domain, remainder taken from reference TRBV29-1 and TRBJ1-1, is SAVISQKPSRDICQRGTSLTIQCQVDSQVTMMFWYRQQPGQSLTLIATANQGSEATYESGFVIDKFPISRPNLTFSTLTVSNMSPEDSSIYLCSTRLNTEAFFGQGTRLTVV.

This clonotype was counted ten times or more. The rearrangement joins TRBV15 to TRBJ2-1, with a possible D match to TRBD1 (5 bases). The CDR3 sequence is 18 residues long. V gave up 0 bases and J gave up 0 bases, with 15 bases separating them. CDR1 is LNHNV, CDR2 YYDKDF, per germline (reference sequence). The CDR3 DNA reads as TGTGCCACCAGCAGAGATCCTACAGGCCCGAGCTCCTACAATGAGCAGTTCTTC. Its translation is CATSRDPTGPSSYNEQFF.

This clonotype was recorded at least ten times. The genes are TRBV3-1 and TRBJ1-4; 7 bases line up with TRBD1. CDR3 length: 14 amino acids. Germline V CDR1 and CDR2: LGHDT, YNNKEL (reference sequence). The V segment lost 4 bases and the J segment 4 bases; nucleotides outside the gene matches: 3. The CDR3 coding sequence is TGTGCCAGCAGCCCGGACAGGAGTAATGAAAAACTGTTTTTT. It specifies CASSPDRSNEKLFF.

This clonotype was detected many times. The chain couples TRBV9 to TRBJ2-3; TRBD2 agrees at 15 bases. This CDR3 has 17 amino acids. CDR1 is SGDLS, CDR2 YYNGEE, per germline. J gave up 0 bases and V 3 bases, and 2 bases lay outside the gene matches. CDR3 in DNA: TGTGCCAGCAGCGCTGGACTAGCGGGGGGGAGCACAGATACGCAGTATTTT. Translation gives CASSAGLAGGSTDTQYF.

This clonotype appeared once. The V and J genes are TRBV18 and TRBJ2-7; 9 bases are shared with TRBD1. V lost 2 bases to trimming and J lost 5 bases; unmatched junction nucleotides: 7. The V gene's germline CDR1 is KGHSH and CDR2 LQKENI. The CDR3 is made up of 15 amino acids. The CDR3 sequence: CASSPSGQGPHEQYF. Written as DNA, the CDR3 is TGTGCCAGCTCACCATCGGGACAGGGACCCCACGAGCAGTACTTC.